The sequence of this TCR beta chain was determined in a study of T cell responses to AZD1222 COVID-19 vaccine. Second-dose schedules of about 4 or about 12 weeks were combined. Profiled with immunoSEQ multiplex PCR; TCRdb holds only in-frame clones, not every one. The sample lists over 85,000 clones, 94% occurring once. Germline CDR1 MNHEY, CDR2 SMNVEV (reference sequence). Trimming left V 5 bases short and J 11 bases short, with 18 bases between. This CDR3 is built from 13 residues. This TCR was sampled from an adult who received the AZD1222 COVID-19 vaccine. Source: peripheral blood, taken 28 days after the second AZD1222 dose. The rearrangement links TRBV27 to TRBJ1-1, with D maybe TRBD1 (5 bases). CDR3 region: CASSPSGPLEAFF. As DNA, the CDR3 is TGTGCCAGCAGTCCGTCGGGGCCCCTGGAGGCTTTCTTT.